These T cell receptor beta chains were read from a single sample in a study of OX40 agonist ivuxolimab in advanced cancers. Clones were read by immunoSEQ multiplex PCR, and TCRdb kept only the in-frame ones, dropping some. The data contain some 74,000 clones, 91% of them seen just once; the ten biggest clones take up approximately 0.99%. The source was CD4+ or CD8+ T cells sorted from blood, collected in a trial of the OX40 agonist ivuxolimab. These receptors all stem from an adult with an advanced solid tumor such as melanoma, head and neck, liver or kidney cancer. Each CDR3 is given with its conserved first and last residue. The order of the fields is D gene, J gene, clone size, V gene, CDR3 DNA, CDR3 protein. D genes are given only for firm matches. Size is stated for part of the rows, as once, few or many counts, or as a class when the clone is expanded.

d_gene: TRBD2
j_gene: TRBJ2-3
abundance: .
v_gene: TRBV7-7
CDR3nt: TGTGCTAGCAGCTCGGCGGGGGGCACAGATACGCAGTATTTT
CDR3aa: CASSSAGGTDTQYF

d_gene: TRBD1
j_gene: TRBJ2-7
abundance: .
v_gene: TRBV5-8
CDR3nt: TGTGCCAGCAGCCGGGCCGGGACAGACCCCTACGAGCAGTACTTC
CDR3aa: CASSRAGTDPYEQYF

d_gene: TRBD1
j_gene: TRBJ1-3
abundance: .
v_gene: TRBV19
CDR3nt: TGTGCCAGTAGTGCGCAGGGGGCGCAGCCTGGAAACACCATATATTTT
CDR3aa: CASSAQGAQPGNTIYF

d_gene: .
j_gene: TRBJ1-5
abundance: .
v_gene: TRBV7-9
CDR3nt: TGTGCCAGCAGCTTAGACCTTGGGGCAGGCAATCAGCCCCAGCATTTT
CDR3aa: CASSLDLGAGNQPQHF

d_gene: .
j_gene: TRBJ2-6
abundance: .
v_gene: TRBV10-1
CDR3nt: TGCGCCAGCAGTCGAGACTCCTCTGGGGCCAACGTCCTGACTTTC
CDR3aa: CASSRDSSGANVLTF

d_gene: TRBD1
j_gene: TRBJ2-4
abundance: .
v_gene: TRBV2
CDR3nt: TGTGCCAGCAGCGTCCCGGGACAGGGGGCCAAAAACATTCAGTACTTC
CDR3aa: CASSVPGQGAKNIQYF

d_gene: TRBD1
j_gene: TRBJ2-7
abundance: .
v_gene: TRBV6-1
CDR3nt: TGTGCCAGCAGTGCAGGGACAGGGGGCCCCTACGAGCAGTACTTC
CDR3aa: CASSAGTGGPYEQYF

d_gene: TRBD2
j_gene: TRBJ2-7
abundance: .
v_gene: TRBV11-2
CDR3nt: TGTGCCAGCAGCTTAGTTTGGACTAGCGGGGGCACCTACGAGCAGTACTTC
CDR3aa: CASSLVWTSGGTYEQYF

d_gene: .
j_gene: TRBJ2-1
abundance: .
v_gene: TRBV5-1
CDR3nt: TGCGCCAGCAGCCCCGAAGGCAACAATGAGCAGTTCTTC
CDR3aa: CASSPEGNNEQFF

d_gene: .
j_gene: TRBJ1-1
abundance: .
v_gene: TRBV30
CDR3nt: TGTGCCTGGAGGAGACAGGTTGAGACGGCAGCTTTCTTT
CDR3aa: CAWRRQVETAAFF

d_gene: .
j_gene: TRBJ1-1
abundance: .
v_gene: TRBV30
CDR3nt: TGTGCCTGGACCCGGCGGGGGGAAATTGGGACTGAAGCTTTCTTT
CDR3aa: CAWTRRGEIGTEAFF

d_gene: .
j_gene: TRBJ1-2
abundance: .
v_gene: TRBV5-1
CDR3nt: TGCGCCAGCAGCTTGGTCCCAGGGAGGGACTATGGCTACACCTTC
CDR3aa: CASSLVPGRDYGYTF

d_gene: .
j_gene: TRBJ2-7
abundance: .
v_gene: TRBV19
CDR3nt: TGTGCCAGTAGTGTGCAGGCCGATTCCTACGAGCAGTACTTC
CDR3aa: CASSVQADSYEQYF

d_gene: .
j_gene: TRBJ1-4
abundance: .
v_gene: TRBV30
CDR3nt: TGTGCCTGGAGTCTGGGGGGCGGGTTTGAAAAACTGTTTTTT
CDR3aa: CAWSLGGGFEKLFF

d_gene: TRBD1
j_gene: TRBJ1-5
abundance: .
v_gene: TRBV10-3
CDR3nt: TGTGCCATCAGTCAGGGGGGCAATCAGCCCCAGCATTTT
CDR3aa: CAISQGGNQPQHF

d_gene: .
j_gene: TRBJ2-3
abundance: .
v_gene: TRBV11-3
CDR3nt: TGTGCCAGCAGCCCCCGGGGAAACACAGATACGCAGTATTTT
CDR3aa: CASSPRGNTDTQYF

d_gene: TRBD2
j_gene: TRBJ2-2
abundance: .
v_gene: TRBV4-1
CDR3nt: TGCGCCAGCAGCCGCTTACCGAGCGGGGGGGCCTCCGGGGAGCTGTTTTTT
CDR3aa: CASSRLPSGGASGELFF

d_gene: .
j_gene: TRBJ1-5
abundance: .
v_gene: TRBV7-9
CDR3nt: TGTGCCAGCAGCTTATCGGGTGGAGGGAACAATCAGCCCCAGCATTTT
CDR3aa: CASSLSGGGNNQPQHF

d_gene: TRBD1
j_gene: TRBJ2-7
abundance: .
v_gene: TRBV27
CDR3nt: TGTGCCAGCAGTGCCAACAGGGGGCTGTCACCCGAGCAGTACTTC
CDR3aa: CASSANRGLSPEQYF

d_gene: .
j_gene: TRBJ2-5
abundance: .
v_gene: TRBV5-1
CDR3nt: TGCGCCAGCAGCTTGGGCAGGACGTGGGAGACCCAGTACTTC
CDR3aa: CASSLGRTWETQYF

d_gene: .
j_gene: TRBJ2-1
abundance: .
v_gene: TRBV19
CDR3nt: TGTGCCAGTAGTATAGCGCAGTTCGATGAGCAGTTCTTC
CDR3aa: CASSIAQFDEQFF

d_gene: .
j_gene: TRBJ2-1
abundance: .
v_gene: TRBV25-1
CDR3nt: TGTGCCAGCAGTGAAGGGGGGGCGCGGTACAATGAGCAGTTCTTC
CDR3aa: CASSEGGARYNEQFF

d_gene: .
j_gene: TRBJ2-5
abundance: .
v_gene: TRBV9
CDR3nt: TGTGCCAGCAGCCCCCGGCTGTACCAAGAGACCCAGTACTTC
CDR3aa: CASSPRLYQETQYF

d_gene: .
j_gene: TRBJ2-7
abundance: once
v_gene: TRBV19
CDR3nt: TGTGCCAGTAGTGCGGGACTTACCGGGAGCTACGAGCAGTACTTC
CDR3aa: CASSAGLTGSYEQYF

d_gene: .
j_gene: TRBJ1-1
abundance: .
v_gene: TRBV5-1
CDR3nt: TGCGCCAGCAGTTTGGGGACTCCCCTGAAGCCGGCTTTCTTT
CDR3aa: CASSLGTPLKPAFF

d_gene: .
j_gene: TRBJ1-2
abundance: .
v_gene: TRBV19
CDR3nt: TGTGCCAGTAGTATAGATTACCAATATGGCTACACCTTC
CDR3aa: CASSIDYQYGYTF

d_gene: TRBD2
j_gene: TRBJ2-7
abundance: once
v_gene: TRBV6-1
CDR3nt: TGTGCCAGCAGTGATCTCGGTGGGAGGGCCGTCCCGGGCGAGCAGTACTTC
CDR3aa: CASSDLGGRAVPGEQYF

d_gene: .
j_gene: TRBJ2-2
abundance: once
v_gene: TRBV10-1
CDR3nt: TGCGCCAGCAGTGACAGGGTGGACACCGGGGAGCTGTTTTTT
CDR3aa: CASSDRVDTGELFF

d_gene: .
j_gene: TRBJ2-2
abundance: .
v_gene: TRBV9
CDR3nt: TGTGCCAGCAGCGCCTCCGTAGCAGCCACCGGGGAGCTGTTTTTT
CDR3aa: CASSASVAATGELFF

d_gene: .
j_gene: TRBJ1-5
abundance: once
v_gene: TRBV6-1
CDR3nt: TGTGCCAGCAGGCCGGGGCAAAATCAGCCCCAGCATTTT
CDR3aa: CASRPGQNQPQHF

d_gene: .
j_gene: TRBJ1-1
abundance: .
v_gene: TRBV5-1
CDR3nt: TGCGCCAGCAGCCCTGGACCCCCCACTGAAGCTTTCTTT
CDR3aa: CASSPGPPTEAFF

d_gene: .
j_gene: TRBJ2-1
abundance: .
v_gene: TRBV6-7
CDR3nt: TGTGCCAGCAGTTGCGCGTTGGGGTATCACAATGAGCAGTTCTTC
CDR3aa: CASSCALGYHNEQFF

d_gene: .
j_gene: TRBJ1-1
abundance: few
v_gene: TRBV29-1
CDR3nt: TGCAGCGTTTTTGGGTCAGTAAACACTGAAGCTTTCTTT
CDR3aa: CSVFGSVNTEAFF

d_gene: TRBD1
j_gene: TRBJ1-5
abundance: .
v_gene: TRBV6-1
CDR3nt: TGTGCCAGCAGTGACAGACAGGGTGGAGGTCAGCCCCAGCATTTT
CDR3aa: CASSDRQGGGQPQHF

d_gene: .
j_gene: TRBJ2-6
abundance: .
v_gene: TRBV28
CDR3nt: TGTGCCAGCAGTTTGAGGCATGGGGCCAACGTCCTGACTTTC
CDR3aa: CASSLRHGANVLTF

d_gene: .
j_gene: TRBJ2-1
abundance: .
v_gene: TRBV6-6
CDR3nt: TGTGCCAGCAGCCCCCACAATGAGCAGTTCTTC
CDR3aa: CASSPHNEQFF

d_gene: TRBD2
j_gene: TRBJ2-1
abundance: once
v_gene: TRBV6-6
CDR3nt: TGTGCCAGCAGTTACTCGTCTAGCGGGACCTATGAGCAGTTCTTC
CDR3aa: CASSYSSSGTYEQFF